This section outlines one T cell receptor beta chain sequence together with its context. Its antigen is as yet unknown. RNA fractions of 10%, 30% or 50% and about 18,000 to 1,000,000 sorted cells were the source of naive CD8 libraries. Naive CD8 T cells, phenotype CD8+CD4-CCR7+CD45RA+, were sorted. This record belongs to a study of molecular identifiers for immune sequencing clone quantification. Notes on the study in general: The sizes of highly expanded clones could be underestimated when identical TCR molecules share a barcode.

Listed TCR primers, together with previously described methods, were used for the bulk TCR libraries. TCRdb re-called the PCR reads through MiXCR, storing one row per CDR3 protein. Among about 640,000 distinct CDR3 sequences listed, 20% were seen once. The germline V and J ends were trimmed by 0 bases and 5 bases, with 23 bases remaining between them. The CDR3 has 18 amino acids. The sequence derives from a human donor in good health. Some libraries in this study had Jurkat cell RNA spiked in. Material for sequencing was naive CD8+ T cells from blood, with Jurkat cell RNA spiked in. Stated subset: FACS-sorted CD8+CD4-CCR7+CD45RA+ naive T cells. The chain employs TRBV12-3 or TRBV12-4 and TRBJ2-7; possibly TRBD1 or TRBD2 for D (5 bases each). The CDR3 here is CASSLASPGAVSGNEQYF. The CDR3 nucleotides are TGTGCCAGCAGTTTAGCCTCTCCCGGGGCGGTATCCGGAAACGAGCAGTACTTC.